This is a list of T cell receptor beta chains from one sample in a study of blood T cell repertoires in COVID-19. Generated by immunoSEQ multiplex PCR, the TCRdb table keeps only in-frame clones and is missing some. The repertoire has approximately 180,000 clones, around 80% of them found once; the top ten carry about 17%. The sample comprised PBMCs or T cells enriched from blood (not recorded which). The receptor set was obtained from a woman between 50 and 59 years old with acute COVID-19. Each CDR3 is given with its conserved first and last residue. The order of the fields is CDR3 protein, CDR3 DNA, D gene, J gene, clone size, V gene. D genes are given only for firm matches. Clone size appears in some rows only: once, few, many, or a class for an expanded clone.

CASTQGQGALNTEAFF | TGTGCCAGCACCCAGGGACAGGGGGCCCTGAACACTGAAGCTTTCTTT | TRBD1 | TRBJ1-1 | . | TRBV27
CASSSSKQGWDGYTF | TGTGCCAGCAGTTCCTCAAAACAGGGGTGGGATGGCTACACCTTC | TRBD1 | TRBJ1-2 | once | TRBV6-5
CASSLGGGSHEGDAAFF | TGTGCTAGCAGCTTAGGGGGAGGCTCCCACGAGGGTGATGCAGCTTTCTTT | . | TRBJ1-1 | . | TRBV7-7
CASYGRGAEAFF | TGTGCCAGCTATGGCAGGGGTGCTGAAGCTTTCTTT | . | TRBJ1-1 | . | TRBV19
CASSSARNTEAFF | TGTGCCAGCAGCTCCGCGCGGAACACTGAAGCTTTCTTT | . | TRBJ1-1 | once | TRBV7-6
CASSLKLASYNEQFF | TGTGCCAGCAGCTTGAAACTAGCCTCCTACAATGAGCAGTTCTTC | . | TRBJ2-1 | . | TRBV7-9
CASSRGSAGGPLKTEAFF | TGTGCCAGCAGCCGAGGATCGGCAGGGGGCCCATTAAAGACTGAAGCTTTCTTT | TRBD1 | TRBJ1-1 | few | TRBV3-1/TRBV3-2
CASSLSGNQPQHF | TGTGCCAGCAGCCTGTCGGGCAATCAGCCCCAGCATTTT | . | TRBJ1-5 | many | TRBV28
CASSFQLRDTEAFF | TGCGCCAGCAGCTTTCAGCTGAGGGATACTGAAGCTTTCTTT | . | TRBJ1-1 | . | TRBV5-1
CASSSGQGHTEAFF | TGTGCCAGCAGTTCGGGACAGGGTCACACTGAAGCTTTCTTT | TRBD1 | TRBJ1-1 | few | TRBV6-6
CASSQGEMRGYTF | TGTGCCAGCAGCCAGGGGGAAATGCGTGGCTACACCTTC | TRBD1 | TRBJ1-2 | few | TRBV7-9
CASSTRTGPTEAFF | TGTGCCAGCAGCACACGGACAGGCCCCACTGAAGCTTTCTTT | TRBD1 | TRBJ1-1 | . | TRBV7-2
CASSQDPQSNTEAFF | TGCGCCAGCAGCCAAGATCCACAGTCGAACACTGAAGCTTTCTTT | . | TRBJ1-1 | . | TRBV4-1
CASSLPRQGHRETQYF | TGTGCCAGCAGTTTACCCCGACAGGGCCATAGGGAGACCCAGTACTTC | TRBD1 | TRBJ2-5 | . | TRBV28
CASRPGTSGTDTQYF | TGTGCCAGCAGGCCGGGGACTAGCGGCACAGATACGCAGTATTTT | TRBD2 | TRBJ2-3 | once | TRBV27
CASSDPGHLEAFF | TGCGCCAGCAGTGACCCGGGACACCTGGAAGCTTTCTTT | . | TRBJ1-1 | . | TRBV10-1
CASSPGGFTGELFF | TGTGCCAGTAGCCCAGGGGGCTTCACCGGGGAGCTGTTTTTT | TRBD1 | TRBJ2-2 | . | TRBV19
CASSPPASEESDTQYF | TGTGCCAGTAGCCCCCCGGCTAGCGAGGAATCAGATACGCAGTATTTT | . | TRBJ2-3 | . | TRBV19
CASSQEPGAPNNEQFF | TGCGCCAGCAGCCAAGAACCAGGCGCCCCTAACAATGAGCAGTTCTTC | . | TRBJ2-1 | . | TRBV4-1
CASSLALVGAGEETQYF | TGTGCCAGCAGCTTAGCTCTGGTCGGGGCAGGGGAAGAGACCCAGTACTTC | . | TRBJ2-5 | . | TRBV7-7
CASSNDRDRVDQPQHF | TGTGCCAGCAGCAACGACCGGGACAGGGTCGATCAGCCCCAGCATTTT | TRBD1 | TRBJ1-5 | . | TRBV7-2
CASSLPGLTNEQFF | TGTGCCAGCAGCCTCCCTGGACTAACCAATGAGCAGTTCTTC | . | TRBJ2-1 | . | TRBV3-1/TRBV3-2